These T cell receptor beta chains were read from a single sample in a study of cytomegalovirus exposure and HLA in healthy donors. The assay was immunoSEQ multiplex PCR, and TCRdb's table has in-frame clones only and misses some. Of about 160,000 clones in the sample, roughly 80% were seen once. Material: PBMCs. Receptors were obtained from a male donor in good health and CMV-seropositive. CDR3s include the opening cysteine and the closing phenylalanine or tryptophan. The order of the fields is J gene, D gene, V gene, clone size, CDR3 protein, CDR3 DNA. D genes are given only for firm matches. Only some rows state a clone size, as once, few, many or a class for expanded clones.

TRBJ2-7,TRBD1,TRBV30,NA,CAGVLGQAYEQYF,TGTGCCGGTGTATTGGGACAGGCCTACGAGCAGTACTTC
TRBJ1-1,NA,TRBV6-1,NA,CASPSGENTEAFF,TGTGCCAGTCCCTCAGGGGAGAACACTGAAGCTTTCTTT
TRBJ2-3,TRBD1,TRBV11-2,NA,CASSLGLTGGTDTQYF,TGTGCCAGCAGCTTAGGGCTCACAGGGGGCACAGATACGCAGTATTTT
TRBJ1-2,NA,TRBV28,few,CASSLLVQADLNF,TGTGCCAGCAGTTTATTAGTCCAGGCCGACCTTAATTTC
TRBJ1-2,NA,TRBV7-6,NA,CASSWGPEGGYGYTF,TGTGCCAGCAGCTGGGGGCCCGAGGGCGGTTATGGCTACACCTTC
TRBJ1-4,NA,TRBV29-1,NA,CSVRRGAAANEKLFF,TGCAGCGTGCGACGGGGGGCCGCAGCTAATGAAAAACTGTTTTTT
TRBJ1-4,NA,TRBV11-2,few,CASSRILATNEKLFF,TGTGCCAGCAGCCGAATATTAGCCACTAATGAAAAACTGTTTTTT
TRBJ1-2,NA,TRBV4-3,NA,CASSQAWDTIYGYTF,TGCGCCAGCAGCCAAGCATGGGACACCATCTATGGCTACACCTTC
TRBJ1-2,TRBD1,TRBV19,many,CASSLTRGQGSGYTF,TGTGCCAGTAGTCTCACTCGAGGACAGGGAAGCGGCTACACCTTC
TRBJ2-7,NA,TRBV9,NA,CASSARQSLADEQYF,TGTGCCAGCAGCGCCAGACAGTCCCTGGCGGATGAGCAGTACTTC
TRBJ2-2,TRBD1,TRBV4-3,NA,CASSWSRTGFSGELFF,TGCGCCAGCAGCTGGAGCAGGACAGGGTTTTCCGGGGAGCTGTTTTTT
TRBJ1-4,NA,TRBV15,NA,CATSRDQGSLGQLFF,TGTGCCACCAGCAGGGATCAGGGGTCCTTAGGGCAACTGTTTTTT
TRBJ1-5,NA,TRBV7-2,NA,CASSLDTVYSNQPQHF,TGTGCCAGCAGCTTAGACACAGTTTATAGCAATCAGCCCCAGCATTTT
TRBJ2-5,TRBD2,TRBV7-8,once,CASRGPGGQETQYF,TGTGCCAGCAGGGGCCCGGGGGGGCAAGAGACCCAGTACTTC